This T cell receptor (beta chain) was captured in a study of cytomegalovirus exposure and HLA in healthy donors (dated by TCRdb to the late 2010s). Context from the whole study: According to an earlier analysis of several hundred of the donors, about 179 million T cells yielded roughly 100 million unique TCR beta sequences and about 280 Gb of sequence data. Approximately 310 gigabases of sequencing data and 80 million or so unique TCR sequences were included in an early release covering around 650 HLA-typed donors. Among the roughly 400 genotyped donors, around 81% belonged to the genetic ancestry cluster associated with self-reported Caucasian donors. The study was designed to test whether signatures of past pathogen exposure could be identified by cataloging public T cell receptors. The T cell repertoires of around 730 subjects were profiled by immunosequencing and related to cytomegalovirus serostatus. A separate validation cohort of roughly 110 different subjects was used in addition to the 666-subject first cohort. To predict cytomegalovirus infection status, the study brought together high-throughput TCR immunosequencing, statistical association of individual TCRs with disease status, and machine learning. In a later analysis, previously published TCR beta repertoires from 670 or so donors were re-analyzed and high-resolution HLA genotyping was added so that TCR occurrence patterns could be studied. The later analysis used no new phenotypic data to find candidate immune exposures, relying instead on TCR beta sequences and their occurrence across donors. In an earlier analysis of a few hundred of the donors, high-throughput TCR beta sequencing was used to judge whether each TCR beta V gene segment behaved as functional or pseudogenic. Donor age, sex, ethnicity and CMV serostatus were compiled together with the repertoire data. In a later genetic analysis, genome-wide SNP genotypes for about three fifths of the roughly 670 donors were used, and that subset was treated as a discovery cohort. All discovery cohort repertoires had been generated using a single sequencing platform. HLA typing covered class I and class II loci at four-digit resolution. The number of typed donors differed by locus: about 620-640 for A, B, C, DRB1 and DQB1; 522 for DQA1; 600 to 610 for DPA1; and 450 to 480 for DPB1. Five DR-DQ haplotypes were treated as single units for association and clustering because of strong linkage in the cohort. Across around 400 genotyped donors of the cohort, an average of about 240,000 unique TCR beta nucleotide sequences per donor were sequenced, and roughly 18% of those sequences were non-productive.

The cohort consisted of more than 650 healthy bone marrow donors. At the time of sampling, every cohort member was nominally healthy, though immune exposures that went unrecorded were likely present. The donor tested CMV seronegative, placing the donor among the roughly 350 seronegative members of the cohort. A peripheral blood sample was collected from each donor, and TCR beta sequencing was performed on peripheral blood mononuclear cells. The Qiagen DNeasy Blood Extraction Kit was used to extract genomic DNA from the blood cell samples. Cut back by 6 bases and 4 bases, the V and J ends lie 18 bases apart. Including the terminal cysteine and phenylalanine, the CDR3 comprises 15 residues. The retained sequence is limited to the CDR3, 45 bases, with the frame set at the first base. According to the germline V gene (reference sequence), CDR1 reads GTSNPN and CDR2 reads SVGIG. What the authors observed across the whole study: A further reported finding was that TCR beta sequences accurately predicted the HLA-A and HLA-B alleles for most subjects in the first cohort. The authors suggested that the approach could potentially be generalized to other disease states and immunological phenotypes. V-gene and J-gene trimming of TCR beta chains was associated with a missense DCLRE1C variant in a later genetic analysis, and the association was replicated in an independent cohort. Presence/absence analyses assumed roughly uniform sequencing depth across donors, an assumption that may not hold. A total of about 180 TCR beta chains were listed by the study as associated with cytomegalovirus. At a false discovery rate of 0.05, a later analysis linked 16,951 TCR beta sequences to specific HLA alleles. In a later analysis, HLA-associated TCR beta chains were found to be more clonally expanded and to have lower generation probabilities than equally common non-associated chains. Most CMV-associated TCR beta chains appeared to be HLA-restricted in a later analysis, and the HLA associations seemed to be driven largely by CMV exposure. A cluster of highly shared sequence variants was judged likely to be a technical artifact of the sequencing pipeline. A few of the identified cytomegalovirus-associated TCR beta chains were confirmed in vitro to be specific for cytomegalovirus antigens. Most TCR sequences were observed very rarely across donors, whereas some public TCRs were present in many individuals. Because counts were too low, about 15 rarely observed V segments, including chromosome 9 orphons, were left out of the earlier analysis of about 500 of the donors. For the cohort, immune exposure information was limited to CMV serostatus. Only TCR beta chains were sequenced in this cohort, and the absence of alpha or paired-chain data limited detectable features. Because the 87-base-pair reads could not distinguish some IMGT-functional V segments, including TRBV6-2 and TRBV6-3, those segments were excluded. According to a later analysis, TCR association rates differed among HLA loci, with DRB1 alleles showing the most associated TCRs and HLA-C alleles showing the fewest. An earlier analysis of around 600 of the donors showed that most TCR beta V segments appeared in productive rearrangements either about 87% or about 30% of the time, which broadly matched IMGT annotations. When HLA alleles, especially DR and DQ, strongly co-occurred, attributing TCR associations to individual alleles was difficult. Linkage disequilibrium might explain the correlated functional status among segregating V segments, but an unknown experimental factor could not be excluded. In a later genetic analysis, fewer N-insertions in productive TCRs were reported among donors in an Asian-associated ancestry cluster than the roughly 700-donor mean. Cytomegalovirus status was reported to be diagnosed by the classifier with high specificity and sensitivity in both the original and validation cohorts. According to a later analysis, parvovirus B19, influenza, CMV and Epstein-Barr virus appeared linked to several top co-occurrence clusters. Because some donors lacked HLA typing at each locus, the association tests relied only on the typed subset.

Library preparation used the immunoSEQ multiplex PCR assay. The multiplex PCR relied on a mix of 60 forward primers for TCR Vbeta segments and 13 reverse primers for TCR Jbeta segments. Amplification of the CDR3 region of rearranged TCR beta genes was performed with a multiplex PCR assay on genomic DNA. The Illumina HiSeq System was used to sequence the amplified TCR beta libraries as 87-base-pair reads. As for the original processing: A later analysis counted approximately 84 million unique TCR beta chains across the 600 to 850 repertoires, and some 12 million of these chains were shared by at least two donors. Raw reads were error-corrected and collapsed into unique sequences with a nearest-neighbor algorithm that merged closely related sequences to remove PCR and sequencing errors. To assign V, D and J gene segments, CDR3 sequences were aligned to IMGT reference sequences. For a sequence to be retained, a match of at least six nucleotides to both a V gene segment and a J gene segment was required. A rearrangement counted as productive if the CDR3 had no stop codons and remained in frame with V and J, and every other rearrangement counted as non-productive. CDR3 was defined according to IMGT convention as the region running from the second conserved V-encoded cysteine to the conserved J-encoded phenylalanine. The earlier analysis of about 610 of the donors excluded sequences that lacked an unambiguous match to a single V gene segment. An earlier analysis of almost 600 of the donors classified V segments as functional when productive rearrangements were above 56.7% and as segregating when the standard deviation between donors was above 5%. To diagnose cytomegalovirus status from the catalog of TCR beta chain sequences, a statistical classification framework was built. In a later analysis, V and J genes were assigned by comparing TCR nucleotide sequences against IMGT/GENE-DB human TR gene sequences. Using the TCRdist pipeline, a later analysis assigned CDR3 sequences along with most-parsimonious VDJ recombination scenarios. A later analysis defined each TCR beta chain by its CDR3 amino acid sequence plus V-gene family, and excluded reads lacking a unique V-gene family. As a way to deal with suspected cross-contamination and a sequencing artifact, a later analysis dropped roughly 620 nucleotide sequences that were highly shared and had low generation probability. A later analysis calculated a clonal expansion index for each public chain from normalized within-repertoire ranks of inferred template counts. In a later analysis, generation probabilities were computed with a VDJ recombination model fitted to out-of-frame rearrangements, and the resulting probabilities were checked against IGoR. A later analysis scored TCR-TCR, TCR-HLA and TCR-CMV co-occurrence with hypergeometric tests, applying a repertoire-size bias correction to TCR pairs. False discovery rates were estimated in a later analysis by permuting HLA or CMV assignments 20 times. A later analysis grouped co-occurring TCRs with DBSCAN, adding TCRdist sequence similarity when clustering within HLA-allele-positive subsets. For co-occurrence clustering, repertoires with fewer than 30,000 or more than 120,000 public chains were excluded, along with five repertoires with anomalous nucleotide sharing. TCRdb took this table from immuneACCESS and kept in-frame rearrangements with V and J called. Such tables lack part of the clones; where checked against another copy, unresolved V genes explain under half of the gap, and the rest is unexplained. V, J and clone size are taken as reported in that table, and D and trimming were inferred from the DNA itself. The sample includes about 110,000 clones, with about 85% observed a single time. Of the sample, 2% to 2.5% falls within the top ten clones.

Notes on this clone: The antigen it binds to is not known. Within one base of it there is no much larger clone, and no base qualities were kept.

Sequenced sample: PBMCs. The clonotype comes from a man aged 25-45 years in good health and CMV-seronegative. The chain is encoded by TRBV30 joined to TRBJ2-2; a tentative D match to TRBD2 spans 5 bases. CDR3 region: CACPLGGRVTGELFF. The nucleotide sequence reads TGTGCCTGCCCCCTGGGCGGGCGGGTCACCGGGGAGCTGTTTTTT.